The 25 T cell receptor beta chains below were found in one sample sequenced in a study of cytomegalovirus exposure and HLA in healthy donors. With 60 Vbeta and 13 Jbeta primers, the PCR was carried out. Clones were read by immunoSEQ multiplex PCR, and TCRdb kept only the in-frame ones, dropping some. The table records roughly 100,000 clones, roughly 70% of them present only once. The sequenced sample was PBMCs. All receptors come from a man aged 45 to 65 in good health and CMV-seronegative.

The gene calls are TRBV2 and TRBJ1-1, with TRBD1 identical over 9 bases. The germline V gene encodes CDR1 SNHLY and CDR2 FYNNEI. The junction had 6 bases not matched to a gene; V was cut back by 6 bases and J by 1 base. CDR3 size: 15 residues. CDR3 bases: TGTGCCAGCAGGGGACAGGGTTGGACGAACACTGAAGCTTTCTTT. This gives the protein CASRGQGWTNTEAFF.

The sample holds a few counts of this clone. This CDR3 is CASNLDGGTGELFF. The DNA for the CDR3 is TGCGCCAGCAATTTGGATGGGGGGACCGGGGAGCTGTTTTTT. V is TRBV5-1 and J is TRBJ2-2; D is possibly TRBD2 (6 bases). CDR1 is SGHRS, CDR2 YFSETQ, per germline. CDR3 size: 14 residues. The V end was cut by 6 bases, the J end by 5 bases, with 14 bases between.

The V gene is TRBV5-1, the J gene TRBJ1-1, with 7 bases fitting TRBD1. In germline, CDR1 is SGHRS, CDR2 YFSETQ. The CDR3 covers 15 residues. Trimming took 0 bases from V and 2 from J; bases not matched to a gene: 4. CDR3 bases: TGCGCCAGCAGCTTGGAGTCAGGGGGTAACACTGAAGCTTTCTTT. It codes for CASSLESGGNTEAFF.

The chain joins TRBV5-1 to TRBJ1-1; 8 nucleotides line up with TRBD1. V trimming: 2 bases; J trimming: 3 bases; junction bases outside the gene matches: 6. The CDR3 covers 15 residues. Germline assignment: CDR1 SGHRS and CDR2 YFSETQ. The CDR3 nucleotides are TGCGCCAGCAGCTTAGGACAGGGAAAAGACACTGAAGCTTTCTTT. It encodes CASSLGQGKDTEAFF.

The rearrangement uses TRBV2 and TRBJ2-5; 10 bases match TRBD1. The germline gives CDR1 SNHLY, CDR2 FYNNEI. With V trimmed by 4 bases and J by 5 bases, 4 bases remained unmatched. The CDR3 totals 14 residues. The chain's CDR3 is CASSVRQGAETQYF. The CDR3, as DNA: TGTGCCAGCAGTGTCCGACAGGGGGCCGAGACCCAGTACTTC.

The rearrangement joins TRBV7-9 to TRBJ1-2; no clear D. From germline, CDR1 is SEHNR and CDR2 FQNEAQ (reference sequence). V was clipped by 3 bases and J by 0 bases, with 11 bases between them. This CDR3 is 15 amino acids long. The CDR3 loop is CASSLSAATNYGYTF. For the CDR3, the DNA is TGTGCCAGCAGCTTGTCGGCAGCGACTAACTATGGCTACACCTTC.

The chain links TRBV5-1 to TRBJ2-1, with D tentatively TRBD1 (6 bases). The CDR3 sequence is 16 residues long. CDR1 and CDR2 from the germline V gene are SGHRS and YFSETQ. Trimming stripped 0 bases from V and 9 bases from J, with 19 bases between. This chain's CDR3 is CASSLVSVGQSTEQFF. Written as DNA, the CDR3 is TGCGCCAGCAGCTTGGTTTCTGTCGGACAGTCGACTGAGCAGTTCTTC. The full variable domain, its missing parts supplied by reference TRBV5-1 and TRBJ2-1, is KAGVTQTPRYLIKTRGQQVTLSCSPISGHRSVSWYQQTPGQGLQFLFEYFSETQRNKGNFPGRFSGRQFSNSRSEMNVSTLELGDSALYLCASSLVSVGQSTEQFFGPGTRLTVL.

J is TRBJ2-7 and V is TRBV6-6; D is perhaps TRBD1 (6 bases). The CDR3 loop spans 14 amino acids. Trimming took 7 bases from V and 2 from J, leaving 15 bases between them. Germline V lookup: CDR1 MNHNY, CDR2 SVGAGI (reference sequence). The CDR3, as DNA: TGTGCCAGCAATAATCCAGGGGAAACCTACGAGCAGTACTTC. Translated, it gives CASNNPGETYEQYF.

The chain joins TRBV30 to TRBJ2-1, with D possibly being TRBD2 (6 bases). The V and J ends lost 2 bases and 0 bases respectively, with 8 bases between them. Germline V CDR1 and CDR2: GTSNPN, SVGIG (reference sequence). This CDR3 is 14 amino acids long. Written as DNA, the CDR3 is TGTGCCTGGAGTAGGACTAACTCCTACAATGAGCAGTTCTTC. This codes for CAWSRTNSYNEQFF.

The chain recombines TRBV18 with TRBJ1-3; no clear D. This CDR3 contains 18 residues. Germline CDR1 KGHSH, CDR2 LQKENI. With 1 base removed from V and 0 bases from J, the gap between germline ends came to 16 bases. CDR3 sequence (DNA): TGTGCCAGCTCACCACTCCCAGCCGGGGAAGCCTCTGGAAACACCATATATTTT. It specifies CASSPLPAGEASGNTIYF.

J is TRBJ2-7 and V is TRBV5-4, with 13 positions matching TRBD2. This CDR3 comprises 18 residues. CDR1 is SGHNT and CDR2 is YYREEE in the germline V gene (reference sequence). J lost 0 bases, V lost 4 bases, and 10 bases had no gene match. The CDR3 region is CASSHRLAGGLRSYEQYF. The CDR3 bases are TGTGCCAGCAGCCACAGACTAGCGGGGGGCCTACGCTCCTACGAGCAGTACTTC.

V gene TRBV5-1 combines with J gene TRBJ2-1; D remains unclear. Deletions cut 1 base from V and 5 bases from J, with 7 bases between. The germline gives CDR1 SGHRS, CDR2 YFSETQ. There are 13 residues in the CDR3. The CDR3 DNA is TGCGCCAGCAGCTTGCGGGTAGACAATGAGCAGTTCTTC. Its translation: CASSLRVDNEQFF.

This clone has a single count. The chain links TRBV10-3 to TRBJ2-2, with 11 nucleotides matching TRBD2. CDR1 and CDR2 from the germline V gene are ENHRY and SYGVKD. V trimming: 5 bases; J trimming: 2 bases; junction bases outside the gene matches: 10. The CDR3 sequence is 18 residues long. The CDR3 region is CAISPGGLAGGNTGELFF. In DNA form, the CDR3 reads TGTGCCATCAGTCCCGGGGGGCTAGCGGGAGGTAACACCGGGGAGCTGTTTTTT.

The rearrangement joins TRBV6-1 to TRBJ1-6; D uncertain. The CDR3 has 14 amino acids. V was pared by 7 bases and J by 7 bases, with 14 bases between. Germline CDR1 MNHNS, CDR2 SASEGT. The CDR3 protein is CASNREGNNSPLHF. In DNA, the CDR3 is TGTGCCAGCAATCGGGAAGGGAACAATTCACCCCTCCACTTT.

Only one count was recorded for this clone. The CDR3 bases are TGTGCCAGTAGTACCGCCTACGAGCAGTACTTC. Its protein product is CASSTAYEQYF. This chain uses TRBV19 with TRBJ2-7; unclear D gene. V dropped 4 bases and J dropped 2 bases, with 3 bases sitting between them. Germline CDR1 reads LNHDA; CDR2 reads SQIVND (reference sequence). This CDR3 has 11 residues.

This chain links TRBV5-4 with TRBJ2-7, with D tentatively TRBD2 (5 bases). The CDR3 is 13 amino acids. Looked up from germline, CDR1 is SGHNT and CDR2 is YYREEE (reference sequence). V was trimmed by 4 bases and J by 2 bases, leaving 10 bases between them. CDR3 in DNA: TGTGCCAGCAGCACGGACTCCGCCTACGAGCAGTACTTC. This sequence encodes CASSTDSAYEQYF.

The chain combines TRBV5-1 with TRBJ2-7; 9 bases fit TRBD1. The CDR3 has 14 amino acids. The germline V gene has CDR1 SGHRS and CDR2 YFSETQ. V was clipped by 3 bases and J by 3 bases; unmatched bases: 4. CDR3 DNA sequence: TGCGCCAGCAGCTCTGGGACAGGGTTCTACGAGCAGTACTTC. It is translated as CASSSGTGFYEQYF. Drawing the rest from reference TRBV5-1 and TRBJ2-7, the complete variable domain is KAGVTQTPRYLIKTRGQQVTLSCSPISGHRSVSWYQQTPGQGLQFLFEYFSETQRNKGNFPGRFSGRQFSNSRSEMNVSTLELGDSALYLCASSSGTGFYEQYFGPGTRLTVT.

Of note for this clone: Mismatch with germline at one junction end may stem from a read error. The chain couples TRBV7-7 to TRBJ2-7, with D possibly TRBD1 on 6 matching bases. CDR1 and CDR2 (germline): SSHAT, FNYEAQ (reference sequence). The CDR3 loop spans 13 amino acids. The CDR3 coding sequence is TGTGCTAGCAGCCCGGACAGTGGTCGCGAGCAGTACTTC. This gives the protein CASSPDSGREQYF.

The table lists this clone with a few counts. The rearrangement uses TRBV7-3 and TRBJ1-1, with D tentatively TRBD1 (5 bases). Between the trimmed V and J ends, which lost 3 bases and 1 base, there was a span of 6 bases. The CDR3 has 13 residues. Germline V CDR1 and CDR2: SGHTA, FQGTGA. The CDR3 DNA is TGTGCCAGCAGCTTGACAGCGAACACTGAAGCTTTCTTT. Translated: CASSLTANTEAFF.

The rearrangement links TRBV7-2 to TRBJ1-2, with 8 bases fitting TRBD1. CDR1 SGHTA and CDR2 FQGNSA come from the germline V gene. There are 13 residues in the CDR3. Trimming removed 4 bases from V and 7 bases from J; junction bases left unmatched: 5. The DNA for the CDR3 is TGTGCCAGCAGCTGGACAGGGCGTAGTGGCTACACCTTC. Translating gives CASSWTGRSGYTF. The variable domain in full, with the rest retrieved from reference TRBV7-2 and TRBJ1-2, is GAGVSQSPSNKVTEKGKDVELRCDPISGHTALYWYRQSLGQGLEFLIYFQGNSAPDKSGLPSDRFSAERTGGSVSTLTIQRTQQEDSAVYLCASSWTGRSGYTFGSGTRLTVV.

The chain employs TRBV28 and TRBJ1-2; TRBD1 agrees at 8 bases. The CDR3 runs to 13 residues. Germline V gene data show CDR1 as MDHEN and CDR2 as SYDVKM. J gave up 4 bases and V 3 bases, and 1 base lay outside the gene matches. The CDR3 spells CASSLGQVYGYTF. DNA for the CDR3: TGTGCCAGCAGTTTGGGACAGGTCTATGGCTACACCTTC.

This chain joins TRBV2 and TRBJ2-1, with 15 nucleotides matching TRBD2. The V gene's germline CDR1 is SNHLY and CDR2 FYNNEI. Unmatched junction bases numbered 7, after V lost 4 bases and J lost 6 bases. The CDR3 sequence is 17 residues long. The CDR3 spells CASSGTSGRAGTNEQFF. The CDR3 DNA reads TGTGCCAGCAGTGGGACTAGCGGGAGGGCCGGTACCAATGAGCAGTTCTTC.

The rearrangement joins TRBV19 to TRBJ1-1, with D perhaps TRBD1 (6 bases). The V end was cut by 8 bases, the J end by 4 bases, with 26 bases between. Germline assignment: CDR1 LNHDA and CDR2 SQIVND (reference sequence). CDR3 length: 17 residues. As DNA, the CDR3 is TGTGCCAGTCAACTACAGGGCATCCACGGAAAGGGCACTGAAGCTTTCTTT. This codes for CASQLQGIHGKGTEAFF.

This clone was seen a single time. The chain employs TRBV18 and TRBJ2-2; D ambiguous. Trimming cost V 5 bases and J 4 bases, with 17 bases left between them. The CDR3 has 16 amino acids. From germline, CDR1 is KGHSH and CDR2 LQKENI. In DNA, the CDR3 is TGTGCCAGCTCAATGACCGTAACGAGAGGCACCGGGGAGCTGTTTTTT. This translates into CASSMTVTRGTGELFF.

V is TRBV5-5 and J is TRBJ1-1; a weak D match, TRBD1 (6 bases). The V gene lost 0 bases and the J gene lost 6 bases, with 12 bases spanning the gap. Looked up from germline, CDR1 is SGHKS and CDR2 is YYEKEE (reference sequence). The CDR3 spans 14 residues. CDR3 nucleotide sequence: TGTGCCAGCAGCTTGGTACCCGGGACACCTGAAGCTTTCTTT. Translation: CASSLVPGTPEAFF.